Presented here are 29 T cell receptor beta chains from one specimen sequenced in a study of T cell responses to AZD1222 COVID-19 vaccine. Repertoires were generated with immunoSEQ multiplex PCR, while TCRdb's copy carries only in-frame clones and drops some. The sample includes about 120,000 clones, roughly 88% of them seen just once. The sample consisted of peripheral blood, taken 28 days after the second AZD1222 dose. The origin of the receptors is an adult who received the AZD1222 COVID-19 vaccine.

The rearrangement uses TRBV4-2 and TRBJ2-3; D is uncertain. Looked up from germline, CDR1 is LGHNA and CDR2 is YNFKEQ. This CDR3 is built from 14 residues. V lost 0 bases to trimming and J lost 2 bases, with 6 bases between them. The DNA of the CDR3 is TGTGCCAGCAGCCAAGATCGACACACAGATACGCAGTATTTT. Translating gives CASSQDRHTDTQYF.

CDR3 sequence (DNA): TGTGCCAGCAGTTATCGAGGGCTAGGTGGCTACACCTTC. Translated: CASSYRGLGGYTF. The chain has TRBV27 and TRBJ1-2, with D unresolved. CDR3 length equals 13 residues. Germline loops: CDR1 MNHEY, CDR2 SMNVEV (reference sequence). V shed 4 bases and J shed 7 bases, with 13 bases lying between them.

This clone was counted once. The V call is TRBV4-1, the J call TRBJ2-2, with 8 bases lining up with TRBD1. After removal of 1 base from V and 4 bases from J, the junction contained 11 bases not matched to a gene. The V gene's germline CDR1 is MGHRA and CDR2 YSYEKL. This CDR3 is 18 amino acids long. In DNA form, the CDR3 reads TGCGCCAGCAGCCAAGTCGTTTTGGGACAGGACATCACCGGGGAGCTGTTTTTT. Translating it yields CASSQVVLGQDITGELFF.

The chain couples TRBV7-9 to TRBJ1-1; tentative D call: TRBD1 (5 bases). Trimming took off 5 bases at V and 7 bases at J, with 20 bases between the two ends. This CDR3 comprises 15 residues. Per the germline V gene, CDR1 is SEHNR and CDR2 is FQNEAQ (reference sequence). For the CDR3, the DNA is TGTGCCAGCAGCCGAGTGGAAGGGGCGCGGGGTGAAGCTTTCTTT. Its protein is CASSRVEGARGEAFF.

This chain links TRBV9 with TRBJ1-3; D is unresolved. Per the germline V gene, CDR1 is SGDLS and CDR2 is YYNGEE. Trimming cost V 7 bases and J 4 bases, with 12 bases left between them. The CDR3 spans 13 residues. CDR3 sequence reads: CASARLTGNTIYF. The CDR3 coding sequence is TGTGCCAGCGCCCGTCTGACGGGAAACACCATATATTTT.

V and J are TRBV3-1 (or the pseudogene TRBV3-2) and TRBJ1-3, with D possibly being TRBD1 (5 bases). Trimming shortened V by 0 bases and J by 3 bases, and 9 bases separated the two germline ends. The CDR3 has 15 residues. Germline-derived CDR1 and CDR2 are LGHDT and YNNKEL (reference sequence). The CDR3 region has the DNA TGTGCCAGCAGCCAAGATAAGGGGTTTGGAAACACCATATATTTT. Its protein is CASSQDKGFGNTIYF.

About this clone: The junction and the germline gene differ at one end; a read error may be behind it. The gene calls are TRBV3-1 (or the pseudogene TRBV3-2) and TRBJ2-6, with a weak D call TRBD2 (5 bases). The CDR3 contains 14 residues. In germline, CDR1 is LGHDT, CDR2 YNNKEL (reference sequence). The CDR3 DNA is TGTGCCAGCAGCCAAGTTTCCGGGGACAACGTCCTGACTTTC. This sequence encodes CASSQVSGDNVLTF.

The chain has TRBV18 and TRBJ2-1; weak D call: TRBD1 (6 bases). This CDR3 comprises 13 residues. The germline CDR1 and CDR2 sequences are KGHSH and LQKENI. V was clipped by 7 bases and J by 6 bases, with 13 bases between them. CDR3 loop: CASWSGQLNEQFF. CDR3 DNA: TGTGCCAGCTGGAGCGGACAGCTCAATGAGCAGTTCTTC.

The chain employs TRBV5-1 and TRBJ1-1; D is ambiguous. Germline V CDR1 and CDR2: SGHRS, YFSETQ. Trimming pared 7 bases from V and 1 base from J, leaving 17 bases between. The CDR3 sequence is 15 residues long. The CDR3 spells CASSDSLGRNTEAFF. In nucleotides, the CDR3 is TGCGCCAGCTCAGATTCGTTGGGGAGGAACACTGAAGCTTTCTTT.

This sequence joins TRBV29-1 and TRBJ2-7, with TRBD2 identical over 8 bases. V shed 4 bases, J shed 4 bases, and the junction held 9 bases outside the gene matches. Germline CDR1 SQVTM, CDR2 ANQGSEA. The CDR3 length is 14 residues. The CDR3 bases are TGCAGCGTTGCCATACTAGCGGAGCCTTACGAGCAGTACTTC. This encodes CSVAILAEPYEQYF.

J is TRBJ1-2 and V is TRBV19; 7 bases map to TRBD1. Per germline, CDR1 LNHDA and CDR2 SQIVND (reference sequence). Losses at the gene ends were 4 bases for V and 5 bases for J; bases not matched to a gene: 10. The CDR3 is 15 residues long. The DNA of the CDR3 is TGTGCCAGTAGTACGCGGCGGGCACAGGGGTATGGCTACACCTTC. The encoded protein is CASSTRRAQGYGYTF. Based on the CDR3 plus reference TRBV19 and TRBJ1-2, the full variable domain is DGGITQSPKYLFRKEGQNVTLSCEQNLNHDAMYWYRQDPGQGLRLIYYSQIVNDFQKGDIAEGYSVSREKKESFPLTVTSAQKNPTAFYLCASSTRRAQGYGYTFGSGTRLTVV.

In this sample, this clone turned up a few times. The rearrangement joins TRBV2 to TRBJ1-1; D might be TRBD1 (5 bases). Per germline, CDR1 SNHLY and CDR2 FYNNEI. V lost 0 bases to trimming and J lost 3 bases, with 8 bases between them. The CDR3 contains 14 residues. The CDR3 DNA sequence: TGTGCCAGCAGTGAAGCCAGCAGGGACACTGAAGCTTTCTTT. Translation: CASSEASRDTEAFF.

The rearrangement links TRBV2 to TRBJ1-1; no firm D call. This CDR3 is 15 amino acids long. V lost 6 bases, J lost 2 bases, and 16 bases lay in between. CDR1 is SNHLY and CDR2 is FYNNEI in the germline V gene. CDR3 sequence reads: CASRPRGGFNTEAFF. CDR3 nucleotide sequence: TGTGCCAGCAGACCCCGGGGAGGTTTTAACACTGAAGCTTTCTTT.

The chain joins TRBV18 to TRBJ1-2; no clear D gene. CDR1 is KGHSH and CDR2 is LQKENI in the germline V gene. CDR3 length: 12 amino acids. V lost 5 bases and J 8 bases, leaving 12 bases between the germline ends. The CDR3 is CASSEPVVGYTF. Written as DNA, the CDR3 is TGTGCCAGCTCAGAACCGGTCGTAGGCTACACCTTC.

The rearrangement joins TRBV7-6 to TRBJ2-7; 15 bases match TRBD2. CDR3 length: 17 amino acids. J lost 0 bases, V lost 3 bases, and 3 bases had no gene match. CDR1 and CDR2 from the germline V gene are SGHVS and FNYEAQ. As DNA, the CDR3 is TGTGCCAGCAGCTTCGGACTAGCGGGAGGGTTCTCCTACGAGCAGTACTTC. Its protein is CASSFGLAGGFSYEQYF. Full variable domain (rest looked up from reference TRBV7-6 and TRBJ2-7): GAGVSQSPRYKVTKRGQDVALRCDPISGHVSLYWYRQALGQGPEFLTYFNYEAQQDKSGLPNDRFSAERPEGSISTLTIQRTEQRDSAMYRCASSFGLAGGFSYEQYFGPGTRLTVT.

This clone has a single count. The chain employs TRBV2 and TRBJ2-2; D unclear. The CDR3 is made up of 12 amino acids. CDR1 is SNHLY and CDR2 is FYNNEI in the germline V gene. With 8 bases removed from V and 6 bases from J, the gap between germline ends came to 10 bases. The CDR3 loop reads CASGRHAGELFF. CDR3 coding DNA: TGTGCCAGCGGTCGTCACGCCGGGGAGCTGTTTTTT.

The gene calls are TRBV9 and TRBJ2-1, with 9 bases fitting TRBD2. From germline, CDR1 is SGDLS and CDR2 YYNGEE. The CDR3 is 15 amino acids. The V and J ends lost 2 bases and 7 bases, in that order; junction bases with no gene match: 7. CDR3 nucleotides: TGTGCCAGCAGCGTTAGCGGGAGCTTATCGAATGAGCAGTTCTTC. This encodes CASSVSGSLSNEQFF.

The chain couples TRBV29-1 to TRBJ2-3; D is perhaps TRBD1 or TRBD2 (7 bases each). V was trimmed by 6 bases and J by 3 bases, leaving 16 bases between them. Looked up from germline, CDR1 is SQVTM and CDR2 is ANQGSEA. CDR3 length: 14 amino acids. Here the CDR3 DNA reads TGCAGCGTCGGGGGGCCAGGGGGAACAGATACGCAGTATTTT. As protein: CSVGGPGGTDTQYF.

This clone was detected only once. The chain carries TRBV28 and TRBJ2-5; TRBD2 aligns across 10 bases. V was pared by 1 base and J by 5 bases, with 7 bases of the junction left unmatched. This CDR3 region has 16 residues. CDR1 and CDR2 (germline): MDHEN, SYDVKM. The CDR3 protein is CASSLYPAGGGETQYF. The CDR3, as DNA: TGTGCCAGCAGTTTATACCCAGCGGGAGGGGGGGAGACCCAGTACTTC. Together with reference TRBV28 and TRBJ2-5, the CDR3 gives the full variable domain: DVKVTQSSRYLVKRTGEKVFLECVQDMDHENMFWYRQDPGLGLRLIYFSYDVKMKEKGDIPEGYSVSREKKERFSLILESASTNQTSMYLCASSLYPAGGGETQYFGPGTRLLVL.

This clone came up once. The gene calls are TRBV7-9 and TRBJ2-5; D not resolved. The CDR3 runs 15 residues. V lost 1 base to trimming and J lost 2 bases, with 11 bases between them. From germline, CDR1 is SEHNR and CDR2 FQNEAQ (reference sequence). The CDR3 nucleotides read TGTGCCAGCAGCTTAGGGGGTAGCAGGCAAGAGACCCAGTACTTC. It codes for CASSLGGSRQETQYF.

CDR3 residues: CTSSRGLTRTLWGYNEQFF. CDR3 coding DNA: TGCACCAGCAGCCGAGGACTCACACGGACCTTATGGGGCTACAATGAGCAGTTCTTC. The V and J genes are TRBV1 and TRBJ2-1; no check of the table's D call, TRBD2, against the DNA was made. TRBV1 is reported as a pseudogene. CDR3 length: 19 amino acids.

The genes are TRBV29-1 and TRBJ1-3; the D is unclear. V was pared by 5 bases and J by 0 bases, with 11 bases between. Per the germline V gene, CDR1 is SQVTM and CDR2 is ANQGSEA. The CDR3 runs 14 residues. The CDR3 reads CSVHQPASGNTIYF. CDR3 nucleotides: TGCAGCGTTCATCAGCCAGCCTCTGGAAACACCATATATTTT.

The DNA for the CDR3 is TGTGCCAGCAGCCAACCGACGGACAGGGGGCGGACCGGGGAGCTGTTTTTT. Translation gives CASSQPTDRGRTGELFF. The rearrangement joins TRBV4-2 to TRBJ2-2; 11 bases are shared with TRBD1. Germline lookup yields CDR1 LGHNA and CDR2 YNFKEQ. This CDR3 contains 17 residues. The V and J ends lost 2 bases and 5 bases, in that order; junction bases with no gene match: 7.

The chain employs TRBV27 and TRBJ2-1; 10 bases agree with TRBD1. Trimming cost V 2 bases and J 8 bases; bases outside gene matches: 6. CDR3 length: 15 amino acids. Germline-derived CDR1 and CDR2 are MNHEY and SMNVEV (reference sequence). The CDR3 sequence: CASSLGTGESDEQFF. The CDR3 nucleotides are TGTGCCAGCAGTTTAGGGACAGGGGAGAGCGATGAGCAGTTCTTC.

CDR3 amino acids: CAWAPGQYNSPLHF. Written as DNA, the CDR3 is TGTGCCTGGGCGCCGGGACAATATAATTCACCCCTCCACTTT. The chain combines TRBV30 with TRBJ1-6; TRBD1 is a possible D gene (6 bases). This CDR3 spans 14 amino acids. Trimming cost V 5 bases and J 4 bases, with 12 bases left between them. Germline V lookup: CDR1 GTSNPN, CDR2 SVGIG (reference sequence).

The chain recombines TRBV12-3 or TRBV12-4 with TRBJ1-2; D uncertain. The CDR3 has 13 amino acids. The V and J ends lost 1 base and 7 bases respectively, with 10 bases between them. The CDR3 DNA reads as TGTGCCAGCAGTTTAGGCCAAGCCGTTGGCTACACCTTC. Translating gives CASSLGQAVGYTF.

V is TRBV19 and J is TRBJ2-3, with D perhaps TRBD1 (6 bases). The length of the CDR3 is 14 residues. Germline loops: CDR1 LNHDA, CDR2 SQIVND (reference sequence). The V and J ends lost 3 bases and 4 bases respectively, with 11 bases between them. CDR3 sequence: CASSIPRGPDTQYF. The CDR3, as DNA: TGTGCCAGTAGTATCCCCAGGGGCCCAGATACGCAGTATTTT.

The chain couples TRBV30 to TRBJ1-1; D gene ambiguous. V lost 1 base, J lost 0 bases, and 9 bases lay in between. Germline values: CDR1 GTSNPN, CDR2 SVGIG (reference sequence). CDR3 length equals 14 residues. The CDR3 DNA sequence: TGTGCCTGGAGTGCCTCTATAGTGAACACTGAAGCTTTCTTT. Amino acids: CAWSASIVNTEAFF.

CDR3: CASNVGGWENTEAFF. The DNA of the CDR3 is TGTGCCAGCAACGTCGGCGGTTGGGAGAACACTGAAGCTTTCTTT. The chain links TRBV2 to TRBJ1-1; D is ambiguous. V lost 7 bases to trimming and J lost 1 base, with 16 bases between them. The CDR3 is made up of 15 amino acids. Germline values: CDR1 SNHLY, CDR2 FYNNEI.